This TCR beta chain stems from a study of blood T cell repertoires in COVID-19. The authors' processing: Amplification of reference gene primers was used by the study to estimate nucleated cell counts. Clones were sequenced by immunoSEQ multiplex PCR, and TCRdb holds only the in-frame ones, with some missing. Clone size and V and J calls were adopted from that table, with D and trimming inferred from the DNA. The repertoire holds some 200,000 clones, with roughly 82% as singletons. This clone occurred a few times. Sequenced sample: PBMCs or T cells enriched from blood (not recorded which). The receptor was derived from a man aged 35-49 years who had recovered from COVID-19.

DNA for the CDR3: TGTGCCAGCAGTGTGACAGGGAACACTGAAGCTTTCTTT. It yields the protein CASSVTGNTEAFF. The V gene is TRBV12-3 or TRBV12-4, the J gene TRBJ1-1, with a tentative D call TRBD1 (6 bases). V dropped 5 bases and J dropped 1 base, with 8 bases sitting between them. CDR3 size: 13 residues.